The 26 T cell receptor beta chains given below trace back to one sample, sequenced in a study of blood T cell repertoires in COVID-19. TCRdb keeps only in-frame clones here, not all; method: immunoSEQ multiplex PCR. The sample includes just under 150,000 clones, roughly 85% of them seen just once. Sequenced material: peripheral blood. All receptors come from a human donor with acute or convalescent COVID-19. The donor label of this sample is uncertain.

This clone was seen just once. The chain links TRBV28 to TRBJ1-6, with 11 bases lining up with TRBD1. The V and J ends lost 6 bases and 9 bases, in that order; junction bases with no gene match: 4. The germline V gene has CDR1 MDHEN and CDR2 SYDVKM. The CDR3 covers 14 residues. The CDR3 reads CASRGTGGGSPLHF. DNA of the CDR3: TGTGCCAGCAGAGGGACAGGGGGAGGTTCACCCCTCCACTTT.

The V and J genes are TRBV28 and TRBJ1-5; 10 nucleotides agree with TRBD1. The trim removed 6 bases at V and 6 bases at J, leaving 5 bases unmatched. Germline V gene sequence: CDR1 MDHEN, CDR2 SYDVKM. There are 14 residues in the CDR3. The CDR3 region is CASRGTGELQPQHF. In DNA, the CDR3 is TGTGCCAGCAGGGGGACAGGGGAGCTTCAGCCCCAGCATTTT.

The J gene is TRBJ1-4, the V gene TRBV18; the match to TRBD1 covers 10 bases. Losses at the gene ends were 3 bases for V and 6 bases for J; bases not matched to a gene: 1. Germline values: CDR1 KGHSH, CDR2 LQKENI. CDR3 length: 14 amino acids. DNA of the CDR3: TGTGCCAGCTCACCCGGGACAGGGGATGAAAAACTGTTTTTT. Encoded protein: CASSPGTGDEKLFF. The full variable domain, rest sourced from reference TRBV18 and TRBJ1-4, is NAGVMQNPRHLVRRRGQEARLRCSPMKGHSHVYWYRQLPEEGLKFMVYLQKENIIDESGMPKERFSAEFPKEGPSILRIQQVVRGDSAAYFCASSPGTGDEKLFFGSGTQLSVL.

The V and J genes are TRBV6-5 and TRBJ1-2, with a weak D call TRBD1 (6 bases). CDR3 length: 14 residues. Germline CDR1 is MNHEY and CDR2 is SVGAGI. Trimming stripped 2 bases from V and 3 bases from J, with 10 bases between. CDR3 in amino acids: CASSYAGVHYGYTF. The DNA for the CDR3 is TGTGCCAGCAGTTACGCAGGGGTTCACTATGGCTACACCTTC.

The rearrangement uses TRBV24-1 and TRBJ1-2; D unclear. This CDR3 comprises 14 residues. Trimming removed 4 bases from V and 5 bases from J, with 13 bases in between. Germline CDR1 reads KGHDR; CDR2 reads SFDVKD. The CDR3, as DNA: TGTGCCACCAGTGACCCCACCGGGGAGTATGGCTACACCTTC. Translated, it gives CATSDPTGEYGYTF.

The V gene is TRBV11-2, the J gene TRBJ2-3; unclear D gene. The CDR3 spans 14 residues. The V gene lost 5 bases and the J gene lost 6 bases, with 15 bases spanning the gap. Per the germline V gene, CDR1 is SGHAT and CDR2 is FQNNGV. CDR3 amino acids: CASSLPESLDTQYF. The CDR3 bases are TGTGCCAGCAGCCTACCTGAATCACTTGATACGCAGTATTTT. The full variable domain, rest sourced from reference TRBV11-2 and TRBJ2-3, is EAGVAQSPRYKIIEKRQSVAFWCNPISGHATLYWYQQILGQGPKLLIQFQNNGVVDDSQLPKDRFSAERLKGVDSTLKIQPAKLEDSAVYLCASSLPESLDTQYFGPGTRLTVL.

The rearrangement links TRBV28 to TRBJ1-3; 7 bases align to TRBD1. The length of the CDR3 is 15 residues. Trimming at V came to 6 bases and at J to 0 bases, leaving 5 bases not matched to a gene. Germline lookup yields CDR1 MDHEN and CDR2 SYDVKM. In DNA form, the CDR3 reads TGTGCCAGCAGGGCGGGACAGATCTCTGGAAACACCATATATTTT. This sequence encodes CASRAGQISGNTIYF.

The chain uses TRBV27 and TRBJ2-1; 9 bases are shared with TRBD2. The CDR3 extends over 15 amino acids. Germline lookup yields CDR1 MNHEY and CDR2 SMNVEV (reference sequence). V dropped 2 bases and J dropped 9; count of bases not matched to a gene: 8. The CDR3, as DNA: TGTGCCAGCAGTTTAAGTGGCGGGGGGGCCAGTGAGCAGTTCTTC. It yields the protein CASSLSGGGASEQFF.

The CDR3 loop is CAALGTGAGYTF. The CDR3 bases are TGTGCCGCCCTCGGGACAGGGGCCGGCTACACCTTC. The chain recombines TRBV28 with TRBJ1-2, with 10 bases identical to TRBD1. V was clipped by 11 bases and J by 8 bases; unmatched bases: 8. The germline gives CDR1 MDHEN, CDR2 SYDVKM. There are 12 residues in the CDR3.

The gene calls are TRBV5-1 and TRBJ2-5; D ambiguous. CDR3 length equals 12 residues. The germline V and J ends were trimmed by 1 base and 9 bases, with 10 bases remaining between them. Germline lookup yields CDR1 SGHRS and CDR2 YFSETQ. CDR3 sequence (DNA): TGCGCCAGCAGCTTGTCACAGTGGCCCCAGTACTTC. Translated: CASSLSQWPQYF.

This clone appeared a few times. This rearrangement joins TRBV7-9 to TRBJ1-5; TRBD1 matches at 10 bases. The V gene end was trimmed by 8 bases and the J gene end by 3 bases; junction bases not matched to a gene: 7. This CDR3 has 15 residues. Germline CDR1 is SEHNR and CDR2 is FQNEAQ (reference sequence). The CDR3 region is CASGPGTGVNQPQHF. As DNA, the CDR3 is TGTGCCAGCGGCCCCGGGACAGGGGTCAATCAGCCCCAGCATTTT.

The chain couples TRBV5-1 to TRBJ2-3; 10 nucleotides align to TRBD2. The J segment lost 8 bases and the V segment lost 0 bases, leaving 9 bases of the junction unmatched. The CDR3 is 16 amino acids. Germline V gives CDR1 SGHRS, CDR2 YFSETQ. The CDR3 region has the DNA TGCGCCAGCAGCTTGGTAGTGCAGCGGGGGGGGTCTACGCAGTATTTT. Its translation is CASSLVVQRGGSTQYF.

There are a few counts of this clone. CDR3 in DNA: TGTGCCAGCTCACGACGCGTTAGGGGTGAGGATGGCTACACCTTC. Translated: CASSRRVRGEDGYTF. The chain recombines TRBV18 with TRBJ1-2, with D perhaps TRBD1 (5 bases). V shed 4 bases and J shed 6 bases, with 18 bases lying between them. CDR1 is KGHSH and CDR2 is LQKENI in the germline V gene. CDR3 length: 15 residues. The full variable domain, in which reference TRBV18 and TRBJ1-2 provide the parts outside the CDR3, is NAGVMQNPRHLVRRRGQEARLRCSPMKGHSHVYWYRQLPEEGLKFMVYLQKENIIDESGMPKERFSAEFPKEGPSILRIQQVVRGDSAAYFCASSRRVRGEDGYTFGSGTRLTVV.

The chain recombines TRBV4-2 with TRBJ2-1; 8 positions agree with TRBD2. The germline gives CDR1 LGHNA, CDR2 YNFKEQ. V trimming: 4 bases; J trimming: 0 bases; junction bases outside the gene matches: 17. The CDR3 totals 20 residues. CDR3 in amino acids: CASSPHPRGLAPSSYNEQFF. DNA for the CDR3: TGTGCCAGCAGCCCGCACCCCCGAGGACTAGCTCCGAGCTCCTACAATGAGCAGTTCTTC.

The chain has TRBV9 and TRBJ2-6, with a possible D match to TRBD2 (5 bases). CDR1 and CDR2 from the germline V gene are SGDLS and YYNGEE. The CDR3 contains 16 residues. Between the trimmed V and J ends, which lost 7 bases and 3 bases, there was a span of 17 bases. The DNA of the CDR3 is TGTGCCAGCTCCGAGGGCAGCAGCTTTGGGGCCAACGTCCTGACTTTC. Its translation: CASSEGSSFGANVLTF.

V usage is TRBV23-1 and J usage is TRBJ1-1; D is unclear. TRBV23-1 is an ORF, and what it does is uncertain. This CDR3 spans 13 amino acids. V shed 0 bases and J shed 10 bases, with 12 bases lying between them. In DNA form, the CDR3 reads TGCGCCAGCAGTCAATCAAAATTTGGCGGAGCTTTCTTT. Residues: CASSQSKFGGAFF.

The V call is TRBV20-1, the J call TRBJ2-1; 7 positions agree with TRBD2. The germline V gene encodes CDR1 DFQATT and CDR2 SNEGSKA (reference sequence). This CDR3 comprises 13 residues. Trimming removed 3 bases from V and 10 bases from J; junction bases left unmatched: 9. The CDR3 loop is CSASGSAGEEQFF. The CDR3 bases are TGCAGTGCTAGTGGATCGGCGGGAGAGGAGCAGTTCTTC.

This clone appeared a single time. The chain combines TRBV6-5 with TRBJ1-1, with D perhaps TRBD1 (5 bases). Germline V CDR1 and CDR2: MNHEY, SVGAGI. The CDR3 spans 15 residues. Between the trimmed V and J ends, which lost 0 bases and 5 bases, there was a span of 13 bases. In DNA form, the CDR3 reads TGTGCCAGCAGTTACTCGCAAAGGGGTAGAACTGAAGCTTTCTTT. Residues: CASSYSQRGRTEAFF.

The V gene is TRBV18, the J gene TRBJ2-2; 9 bases line up with TRBD1. The CDR3 totals 16 residues. Unmatched junction bases numbered 6, after V lost 1 base and J lost 6 bases. Germline V gene lookup returns CDR1 KGHSH and CDR2 LQKENI. CDR3 sequence reads: CASSPRNRGQSGELFF. The DNA of the CDR3 is TGTGCCAGCTCACCACGGAACAGGGGGCAATCCGGGGAGCTGTTTTTT. The full variable domain, with the rest looked up from reference TRBV18 and TRBJ2-2, is NAGVMQNPRHLVRRRGQEARLRCSPMKGHSHVYWYRQLPEEGLKFMVYLQKENIIDESGMPKERFSAEFPKEGPSILRIQQVVRGDSAAYFCASSPRNRGQSGELFFGEGSRLTVL.

V and J are TRBV6-5 and TRBJ2-7; 8 positions agree with TRBD2. V was pared by 7 bases and J by 0 bases, with 5 bases of the junction left unmatched. Germline lookup yields CDR1 MNHEY and CDR2 SVGAGI. The CDR3 runs 14 residues. The CDR3 DNA reads TGTGCCAGCAATAGGGGGACTAGCTCCTACGAGCAGTACTTC. Translating gives CASNRGTSSYEQYF.

The gene calls are TRBV6-1 and TRBJ1-1, with D possibly matching TRBD1 (5 bases). CDR1 is MNHNS, CDR2 SASEGT, per germline. The V gene lost 3 bases and the J gene lost 5 bases, with 10 bases spanning the gap. The CDR3 is made up of 13 amino acids. Here the CDR3 DNA reads TGTGCCAGCAGTGAGTATAAGGGGACTGAAGCTTTCTTT. Encoded protein: CASSEYKGTEAFF.

This chain connects TRBV28 to TRBJ2-1; D is possibly TRBD1 (5 bases). Trimming cost V 7 bases and J 9 bases, with 13 bases left between them. Germline CDR1 and CDR2: MDHEN and SYDVKM. The CDR3 contains 12 residues. The CDR3 DNA reads TGTGCCAGCACCCTCCCAGGGTTTGAGCAGTTCTTC. This encodes CASTLPGFEQFF.

The rearrangement links TRBV24-1 to TRBJ2-7; perhaps TRBD1 as D (6 bases). The CDR3 length is 12 residues. Germline lookup yields CDR1 KGHDR and CDR2 SFDVKD. Trimming left V 3 bases short and J 4 bases short, with 6 bases between. Here the CDR3 reads CATSDDRYEQYV. CDR3 bases: TGTGCCACCAGTGATGACAGGTACGAGCAGTACGTC.

J is TRBJ2-7 and V is TRBV5-1, with 7 bases matching TRBD1. The ends lost 4 bases at V and 0 bases at J; junction bases unmatched: 7. CDR1 SGHRS and CDR2 YFSETQ come from the germline V gene. The CDR3 is 15 residues long. The CDR3 nucleotides read TGCGCCAGCAGCCCAGGGACAGCAAGCTCCTACGAGCAGTACTTC. It yields the protein CASSPGTASSYEQYF.

The rearrangement links TRBV9 to TRBJ2-3; 7 positions match TRBD2. Germline CDR1 is SGDLS and CDR2 is YYNGEE. Trimming took 6 bases from V and 0 from J; bases not matched to a gene: 10. The CDR3 has 16 amino acids. The CDR3 DNA follows: TGTGCCAGCACCAACCCAGGGAGGGGTAGCACAGATACGCAGTATTTT. Translating it yields CASTNPGRGSTDTQYF.

The CDR3 reads CASSMSGGPTETQYF. The CDR3, as DNA: TGTGCCAGTAGTATGAGCGGGGGCCCGACGGAGACCCAGTACTTC. The V call is TRBV19, the J call TRBJ2-5; 8 positions agree with TRBD2. The V segment lost 3 bases and the J segment 5 bases; nucleotides outside the gene matches: 8. This CDR3 comprises 15 residues. Germline V gene lookup returns CDR1 LNHDA and CDR2 SQIVND (reference sequence).